This record concerns one T cell receptor (beta chain) sequence. This specimen comes from a study of cytomegalovirus exposure and HLA in healthy donors. In the PCR, 60 Vbeta and 13 Jbeta primers were used. The data were produced by immunoSEQ multiplex PCR, yet TCRdb's version contains in-frame clones alone and is incomplete. The sample spans 100,000 or so clones; the ten largest clones claim around 3.4%. The junction had 12 bases not matched to a gene; V was cut back by 0 bases and J by 1 base. The CDR3 has 19 residues. Per germline, CDR1 SEHNR and CDR2 FQNEAQ (reference sequence). The V gene is TRBV7-9, the J gene TRBJ2-1; 7 nucleotides line up with TRBD2. Sample: PBMCs. The sequence was obtained from a woman in her twenties or thirties in good health and CMV-seronegative. The CDR3 DNA sequence: TGTGCCAGCAGCTTAGCCCGAAGGGGAGGGGAGTTATCCTACAATGAGCAGTTCTTC. Its translation is CASSLARRGGELSYNEQFF.